The clone carrying this T cell receptor (beta chain) was detected a few times. The antigen remains unidentified. TCRdb re-called the reads through MiXCR, storing one row per CDR3 protein. The data show roughly 160,000 distinct CDR3 sequences, less than 25% seen once. This entry is derived from a study of T cell repertoires in cytomegalovirus infection. CDR3 length equals 15 residues. Deletions cut 5 bases from V and 3 bases from J, with 13 bases between. CDR1 SGHTA and CDR2 FQGNSA come from the germline V gene. The clonotype was recovered from a human donor in good health (CMV status not recorded). Some clones in this sample may be carry-over from other donors' samples. Sequenced material: CD8+ T cells from cultured PBMCs, taken from culture after CMV antigen stimulation. The chain employs TRBV7-2 and TRBJ1-4; no clear D gene. The CDR3 DNA sequence: TGTGCCAGCAGCAGCCTTGGCGTCTCTAATGAAAAACTGTTTTTT. Its translation is CASSSLGVSNEKLFF.